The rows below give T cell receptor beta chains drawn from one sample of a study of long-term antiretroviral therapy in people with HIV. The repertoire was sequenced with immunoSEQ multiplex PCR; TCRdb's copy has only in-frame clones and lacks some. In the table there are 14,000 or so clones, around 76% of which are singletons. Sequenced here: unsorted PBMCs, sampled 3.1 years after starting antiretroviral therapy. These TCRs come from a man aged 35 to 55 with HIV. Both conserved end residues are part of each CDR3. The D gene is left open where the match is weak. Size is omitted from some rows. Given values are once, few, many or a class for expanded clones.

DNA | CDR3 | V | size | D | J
TGTGCCAGCAGGAACCCCCAAGACTCCTATAATTCACCCCTCCACTTT | CASRNPQDSYNSPLHF | TRBV6-6 | few | . | TRBJ1-6
TGCGCCAGCAGCCACTCCAACGTGTACTACACCTTC | CASSHSNVYYTF | TRBV4-1 | . | . | TRBJ1-2
TGTGCCAGCAGCTTGGCAGGGGGCAGGACTGAAGCTTTCTTT | CASSLAGGRTEAFF | TRBV5-4 | once | TRBD1 | TRBJ1-1
TGTGCCAGCAGTCGTTCCGGGACAGGGTACATGAACACTGAAGCTTTCTTT | CASSRSGTGYMNTEAFF | TRBV27 | . | TRBD1 | TRBJ1-1
TGCGCCAGCAGCTTGGCGGGGACCACTGAAGCTTTCTTT | CASSLAGTTEAFF | TRBV5-1 | . | . | TRBJ1-1
TGTGCCAGCAGTCACCCTGGGACGGCAAACGAGCAGTACTTC | CASSHPGTANEQYF | TRBV6-6 | . | . | TRBJ2-7
TGTGCCAGCAGCCGTCAACAGGGCACTAACACCGGGGAGCTGTTTTTT | CASSRQQGTNTGELFF | TRBV11-2 | . | . | TRBJ2-2
TGTGCCAGCTCACCACTACGCGGTCATCAGCCCCAGCATTTT | CASSPLRGHQPQHF | TRBV18 | . | . | TRBJ1-5
TGTGCCCGGCCCCTCAAACCCTCCCAGAATGAGCAGTTCTTC | CARPLKPSQNEQFF | TRBV7-2 | once | . | TRBJ2-1
TGTGCCAGCAGCTGGTCTCAGGGGACGGTGTATGAGCAGTTCTTC | CASSWSQGTVYEQFF | TRBV11-2 | . | . | TRBJ2-1
TGTGCCAGCAGCCCCGACGGTCGGACTGAAGCTTTCTTT | CASSPDGRTEAFF | TRBV7-3 | . | . | TRBJ1-1
TGTGCCTGGAGGGAGACAGGGGGCAGCGACGAGCAGTACTTC | CAWRETGGSDEQYF | TRBV30 | few | TRBD1 | TRBJ2-7
TGTGCCAGCAGCAGGAAGCCCGGAGATGAAAAACTGTTTTTT | CASSRKPGDEKLFF | TRBV6-1 | . | . | TRBJ1-4
TGTGCCAGCAGCCGCACACTCTGGGCAGGGGGACCAGATACGCAGTATTTT | CASSRTLWAGGPDTQYF | TRBV14 | . | TRBD1 | TRBJ2-3
TGTGCCAGCTCACCACCTAAGGGGGCCGGGGATGGAAACACCATATATTTT | CASSPPKGAGDGNTIYF | TRBV18 | . | TRBD1 | TRBJ1-3
TGTGCCAGCAGTTACGAGTCTAACTATGGCTACACCTTC | CASSYESNYGYTF | TRBV6-6 | . | . | TRBJ1-2
TGTGCCATCCAGGGCACAGATACGCAGTATTTT | CAIQGTDTQYF | TRBV2 | . | . | TRBJ2-3
TGTGCCAGCAGTCGGACCCACACCGGGGAGCTGTTTTTT | CASSRTHTGELFF | TRBV6-5 | . | . | TRBJ2-2
TGCGCCAGCAAGGACCTCTCCTACGAGCAGTACTTC | CASKDLSYEQYF | TRBV10-2 | . | . | TRBJ2-7
TGCGCCAGCAGCTTTAAGGGTTGGACTAGCGGGGGGACAGATACGCAGTATTTT | CASSFKGWTSGGTDTQYF | TRBV5-1 | . | TRBD2 | TRBJ2-3
TGTGCCAGCAGTGCCAGGGGGCCAAATTCACCCCTCCACTTT | CASSARGPNSPLHF | TRBV2 | few | TRBD1 | TRBJ1-6
TGCGCCAGCAGGTTGGACAGGCCGGCCCGTATCACTGAAGCTTTCTTT | CASRLDRPARITEAFF | TRBV23-1 | once | TRBD1 | TRBJ1-1
TGTGCCAGCAGCCACAGCTTACTACAGCAACTCTATGGCTACACCTTC | CASSHSLLQQLYGYTF | TRBV7-9 | . | . | TRBJ1-2
TGTGCCAGCAGCCATGGACAGCCCAGCTACGAGCAGTACTTC | CASSHGQPSYEQYF | TRBV7-9 | . | . | TRBJ2-7
TGCGCCAGCTACGCAGGGTTCGGTAACACTGAAGCTTTCTTT | CASYAGFGNTEAFF | TRBV10-2 | . | . | TRBJ1-1
TGTGCCAGCAGCCACGAAGCTACCTACGAGCAGTACTTC | CASSHEATYEQYF | TRBV7-8 | once | . | TRBJ2-7
TGTGCCAGCAGCCACAGGACAGGGTTCAGCGAGCAGTACTTC | CASSHRTGFSEQYF | TRBV5-8 | . | TRBD1 | TRBJ2-7
TGTGCCAGCGGGGCAGGGAGGGGGAACGAGCAGTACTTC | CASGAGRGNEQYF | TRBV6-1 | . | . | TRBJ2-7
TGTGCCAGCAGCAATCACCTAACAGGGAATCAGTTCTTC | CASSNHLTGNQFF | TRBV27 | . | . | TRBJ2-1
TGCAGCGTTGAAGATCATAGGGGGGACGGCTACACCTTC | CSVEDHRGDGYTF | TRBV29-1 | . | . | TRBJ1-2
TGCGCCAGCAGAGGGGCTAGCGGGGGGACTAGCACAGATACGCAGTATTTT | CASRGASGGTSTDTQYF | TRBV5-1 | . | TRBD2 | TRBJ2-3
TGTGCCAGCAGCCCAGGACAGGGACCCTCCTACGAGCAGTACTTC | CASSPGQGPSYEQYF | TRBV7-9 | . | TRBD1 | TRBJ2-7
TGTGCCAGTAGTATAGTGGCAGGTGAGAACACTGAAGCTTTCTTT | CASSIVAGENTEAFF | TRBV19 | . | . | TRBJ1-1
TGTGCCAGCAGTTACCTTGACAGGAACACTGAAGCTTTCTTT | CASSYLDRNTEAFF | TRBV6-5 | once | . | TRBJ1-1
TGTGCCAGCAGCCCTCAGACAGGGATCCTAAGCACAGATACGCAGTATTTT | CASSPQTGILSTDTQYF | TRBV7-9 | . | TRBD1 | TRBJ2-3
TGTGCCAGTAGCTTGGGGACAGGGGATGGCAATCAGCCCCAGCATTTT | CASSLGTGDGNQPQHF | TRBV5-4 | . | TRBD1 | TRBJ1-5
TGTGCCAGCAGCTCAACGGCAGGGTCGAACACTGAAGCTTTCTTT | CASSSTAGSNTEAFF | TRBV7-3 | . | . | TRBJ1-1
TGCAGCGCACCAGGGGCCCATGGCTACACCTTC | CSAPGAHGYTF | TRBV29-1 | . | . | TRBJ1-2
TGCAGCGTTGAAGATCCCCTGCAGCCAACTAATGAAAAACTGTTTTTT | CSVEDPLQPTNEKLFF | TRBV29-1 | . | . | TRBJ1-4
TGTGCCAGCAGCTCGGACAGCCGGATGGGCAATCAGCCCCAGCATTTT | CASSSDSRMGNQPQHF | TRBV11-2 | . | . | TRBJ1-5
TGTGCCAGCAGCTTGGGGGCAGGGAGGGATGAAAAACTGTTTTTT | CASSLGAGRDEKLFF | TRBV5-5 | . | . | TRBJ1-4
TGTGCCAGCAGCTTGGACGGGGAGGCCTACGAGCAGTACTTC | CASSLDGEAYEQYF | TRBV5-6 | . | . | TRBJ2-7
TGTGCCAGCAGTTTCGATACTAGCGGGGCCTCCTACGAGCAGTACTTC | CASSFDTSGASYEQYF | TRBV28 | large | TRBD2 | TRBJ2-7
TGTGCCAGCAGCAACCGGGCCTACACCGGGGAGCTGTTTTTT | CASSNRAYTGELFF | TRBV11-2 | . | . | TRBJ2-2
TGTGCTAGTGGTTTTGGTGGGAATCAGCCCCAGCATTTT | CASGFGGNQPQHF | TRBV12-5 | . | . | TRBJ1-5
TGTGCCAGTAGTACCATACAGGGGGCAGATGAAGCTTTCTTT | CASSTIQGADEAFF | TRBV19 | . | TRBD1 | TRBJ1-1
TGTGCCAGCAAGGGGACAGAAAACACCGGGGAGCTGTTTTTT | CASKGTENTGELFF | TRBV7-3 | . | TRBD1 | TRBJ2-2
TGTGCCTGGAGTGTACGAGCGGGGACAAAACGGAATGAGCAGTTCTTC | CAWSVRAGTKRNEQFF | TRBV30 | . | . | TRBJ2-1
TGCAGCGTAGAGACAGGGACCGCGAGCTCCTACGAGCAGTACTTC | CSVETGTASSYEQYF | TRBV29-1 | hyperexpanded | TRBD1 | TRBJ2-7